This T cell receptor (beta chain) was profiled in a study of T cell responses to AZD1222 COVID-19 vaccine. General study results and limits: Possibly, clonal diversity was underestimated; donors were largely white British and included more females. In the spike-specific TCR repertoire, nearly half reportedly target unmutated variant regions.

The CDR3 consists of 16 residues. Germline CDR1 and CDR2: LGHDT and YNNKEL (reference sequence). V shed 4 bases, J shed 3 bases, and the junction held 6 bases outside the gene matches. A single count supports this clone. Its antigen remains unidentified. The protocol was immunoSEQ multiplex PCR, while the TCRdb copy is restricted to in-frame clones and leaves out a portion. The sample holds 54,000 or so clones, 87% seen once. The starting material was peripheral blood, obtained on day 0 of AZD1222 vaccination. The sequence was obtained from an adult in good health. The rearrangement uses TRBV3-1 (or the pseudogene TRBV3-2) and TRBJ2-7; the match to TRBD2 covers 13 bases. CDR3 in amino acids: CASSPRTSGGFYEQYF. The DNA for the CDR3 is TGTGCCAGCAGCCCGCGGACTAGCGGGGGCTTCTACGAGCAGTACTTC.